There are a few counts of the clone carrying this T cell receptor (beta chain). The data belong to a study of blood T cell repertoires in COVID-19. Only in-frame clones appear in the TCRdb table, and some are missing; sequencing was by immunoSEQ multiplex PCR. The sample consists of 250,000 to 350,000 clones, around nine tenths of them appearing once. Germline assignment: CDR1 LNHNV and CDR2 YYDKDF (reference sequence). Germline trimming cut 3 bases from V and 1 base from J; bases unmatched to any gene: 2. The CDR3 consists of 16 residues. This clonotype was obtained from a woman in her fifties or sixties with acute or convalescent COVID-19. The V call is TRBV15, the J call TRBJ1-6; 8 positions match TRBD1. Input material: peripheral blood. The chain's CDR3 is CATSRTGESYNSPLHF. CDR3 DNA: TGTGCCACCAGCAGGACAGGGGAGTCCTATAATTCACCCCTCCACTTT.